This TCR beta chain was sequenced in a study of blood T cell repertoires in COVID-19. The data were produced by immunoSEQ multiplex PCR, yet TCRdb's version contains in-frame clones alone and is incomplete. Of about 410,000 clones in the sample, approximately 89% were seen once. CDR3 size: 14 residues. Germline assignment: CDR1 SGHTA and CDR2 FQGNSA. Trimming pared 1 base from V and 2 bases from J, leaving 9 bases between. Followed longitudinally, the Seattle patients had been enrolled during active infection. V is TRBV7-2 and J is TRBJ2-7; D is possibly TRBD1 (6 bases). The receptor was derived from a middle-aged woman with COVID-19, enrolled during active disease. Sequencing input: peripheral blood. CDR3: CASSLETGPYEQYF. The CDR3 DNA follows: TGTGCCAGCAGCTTAGAGACAGGACCCTACGAGCAGTACTTC.